This T cell receptor (beta chain) is drawn from a study of blood T cell repertoires in COVID-19. Study-wide context: T cells, B-cell-depleted T cells, or PBMCs supplied cDNA or gDNA.

TCRdb's copy holds only in-frame clones and misses some; the assay was immunoSEQ multiplex PCR. This table has about 210,000 clones, around 84% appearing once. The V and J ends lost 2 bases and 4 bases respectively, with 11 bases between them. Germline V gene sequence: CDR1 MNHEY, CDR2 SVGAGI. CDR3 length: 14 residues. Enrollees, roughly 18 to 89 years old, lived in around 23 US areas. In assigning cohorts, the study relied on participant-reported clinical history. The specimen sequenced was PBMCs or T cells enriched from blood (not recorded which). The clonotype originates from a man aged 25-45 years with acute COVID-19. This chain joins TRBV6-5 and TRBJ1-2; D unresolved. CDR3 in DNA: TGTGCCAGCAGTTACAGTGGGCTTGGCTATGGCTACACCTTC. Encoded protein: CASSYSGLGYGYTF.